This TCR beta chain was recovered during a study of cytomegalovirus exposure and HLA in healthy donors. Study results and limitations: In vitro data verified a few CMV-associated chains as specific for CMV antigens. In a later analysis, most CMV-associated TCR beta chains appeared HLA-restricted. Among the sequence variants, a highly shared cluster was likely an artifact of sequencing.

This CDR3 spans 13 amino acids. Germline V gives CDR1 MNHNY, CDR2 SVGAGI (reference sequence). Amplification used 60 Vbeta primers and 13 Jbeta primers. Data came from immunoSEQ multiplex PCR; TCRdb stores just in-frame clones and leaves some out. This sample's table reports 65,000 to 90,000 clones. Concerning this clone itself: Antigen: not known. One end of the junction is discordant with germline, which a read error may explain.

Healthy donors of bone marrow made up the group. The sequencing sample was made of PBMCs. V and J are TRBV6-6 and TRBJ2-5; D is unclear. The TCR comes from a female donor in good health and CMV-seropositive. The CDR3 sequence: CAGSYTPEETQYF. The DNA of the CDR3 is TGTGCCGGCAGTTACACCCCCGAGGAGACCCAGTACTTC.